The 25 T cell receptor beta chains below were found in one sample sequenced in a study of cytomegalovirus exposure and HLA in healthy donors. With 60 Vbeta and 13 Jbeta primers, the PCR was carried out. TCRdb's copy holds only in-frame clones and misses some; the assay was immunoSEQ multiplex PCR. The data contain 150,000 to 200,000 clones, roughly 70% of them singletons. Material: PBMCs. All receptors come from a male donor in good health and CMV-seronegative.

The V and J genes are TRBV5-6 and TRBJ1-5, with D perhaps matching TRBD1 (5 bases). Germline V lookup: CDR1 SGHDT, CDR2 YYEEEE. The CDR3 extends over 16 amino acids. The germline V and J ends were trimmed by 3 bases and 3 bases, with 16 bases remaining between them. The CDR3 bases are TGTGCCAGCAGCTCCGCAGGGATAATCCCCAATCAGCCCCAGCATTTT. Translating gives CASSSAGIIPNQPQHF.

The rearrangement joins TRBV4-3 to TRBJ1-2; no clear D. This CDR3 has 16 amino acids. Trimming removed 0 bases at V and 3 bases at J, with 14 bases between. Germline values: CDR1 LGHNA, CDR2 YSLEER. The chain's CDR3 is CASSQEREAIYYGYTF. The CDR3 nucleotides read TGCGCCAGCAGCCAAGAGAGGGAGGCTATCTACTATGGCTACACCTTC.

The DNA for the CDR3 is TGTGCCAGCAGCTTTATTTTCTCTGGGGCCAACGTCCTGACTTTC. Protein: CASSFIFSGANVLTF. J is TRBJ2-6 and V is TRBV5-4, with D unresolved. V dropped 2 bases and J dropped 0 bases, with 6 bases sitting between them. Germline V lookup: CDR1 SGHNT, CDR2 YYREEE (reference sequence). CDR3 length: 15 residues. The full variable domain, its missing parts supplied by reference TRBV5-4 and TRBJ2-6, is ETGVTQSPTHLIKTRGQQVTLRCSSQSGHNTVSWYQQALGQGPQFIFQYYREEENGRGNFPPRFSGLQFPNYSSELNVNALELDDSALYLCASSFIFSGANVLTFGAGSRLTVL.

The V and J genes are TRBV5-1 and TRBJ2-3; D is possibly TRBD2 (6 bases). Germline loops: CDR1 SGHRS, CDR2 YFSETQ. The CDR3 contains 15 residues. V was trimmed by 0 bases and J by 0 bases, leaving 8 bases between them. The CDR3 reads CASSLVGGSTDTQYF. The DNA for the CDR3 is TGCGCCAGCAGCTTGGTCGGGGGTAGCACAGATACGCAGTATTTT. The full variable domain, its missing parts supplied by reference TRBV5-1 and TRBJ2-3, is KAGVTQTPRYLIKTRGQQVTLSCSPISGHRSVSWYQQTPGQGLQFLFEYFSETQRNKGNFPGRFSGRQFSNSRSEMNVSTLELGDSALYLCASSLVGGSTDTQYFGPGTRLTVL.

This chain connects TRBV9 to TRBJ2-3, with TRBD2 matching over 10 bases. CDR1 and CDR2 (germline): SGDLS, YYNGEE. The CDR3 loop spans 18 amino acids. V lost 2 bases to trimming and J lost 0 bases; unmatched junction nucleotides: 9. In DNA, the CDR3 is TGTGCCAGCAGCGTGCCTCTAGCGGGGGCTCTGAGCACAGATACGCAGTATTTT. As protein: CASSVPLAGALSTDTQYF.

The J gene is TRBJ2-2, the V gene TRBV10-3, with TRBD1 identical over 9 bases. This CDR3 region has 13 residues. J gave up 5 bases and V 10 bases, and 5 bases lay outside the gene matches. In germline, CDR1 is ENHRY, CDR2 SYGVKD. The CDR3 nucleotides are TGTGCCAGCCGGGACAGGGAAACCGGGGAGCTGTTTTTT. It translates to CASRDRETGELFF.

The gene calls are TRBV5-1 and TRBJ2-2; TRBD2 matches 7 bases. Germline V gives CDR1 SGHRS, CDR2 YFSETQ. J gave up 3 bases and V 0 bases, and 5 bases lay outside the gene matches. The CDR3 consists of 16 residues. The chain's CDR3 is CASSLASSGYTGELFF. CDR3 nucleotides: TGCGCCAGCAGCTTGGCCTCTAGCGGATACACCGGGGAGCTGTTTTTT.

The chain employs TRBV5-1 and TRBJ2-5; the match to TRBD2 covers 8 bases. CDR3 size: 15 residues. Germline assignment: CDR1 SGHRS and CDR2 YFSETQ. V lost 2 bases, J lost 2 bases, and 5 bases stayed unmatched. CDR3 sequence: CASSFLTSGQETQYF. CDR3 coding DNA: TGCGCCAGCAGCTTTTTAACTAGCGGACAAGAGACCCAGTACTTC.

This chain connects TRBV28 to TRBJ2-7; D is perhaps TRBD1 (5 bases). The germline gives CDR1 MDHEN, CDR2 SYDVKM. This CDR3 comprises 11 residues. The V end lost 7 bases, the J end lost 3 bases, and 7 bases lay between the germline ends. Written as DNA, the CDR3 is TGTGCCAGCAACGACAGCTACGAGCAGTACTTC. Translated, it gives CASNDSYEQYF.

The chain couples TRBV11-3 to TRBJ2-5, with no clear D. Matching the DNA end better, TRBJ2-7 makes the J call doubtful. The CDR3 contains 13 residues. Per germline, CDR1 SGHNT and CDR2 YENEEA. The DNA for the CDR3 is TGTGCCAGCAGCTTAGGTCAGGCCCACGAGCAGTACTTC. Translation gives CASSLGQAHEQYF.

This sequence joins TRBV7-3 and TRBJ2-2; 7 bases fit TRBD1. This CDR3 contains 15 residues. Germline trimming cut 6 bases from V and 0 bases from J; bases unmatched to any gene: 4. Germline assignment: CDR1 SGHTA and CDR2 FQGTGA. The CDR3 DNA is TGTGCCAGCAGGCGACAGGGTTCGAACACCGGGGAGCTGTTTTTT. It encodes CASRRQGSNTGELFF.

This chain connects TRBV15 to TRBJ2-3; TRBD1 is a possible D gene (6 bases). The CDR3 is made up of 18 amino acids. V shed 2 bases and J shed 1 base, with 19 bases lying between them. Germline values: CDR1 LNHNV, CDR2 YYDKDF (reference sequence). The CDR3 region has the DNA TGTGCCACCAGCAGACGAATGGACAGACCTTGGGGCACAGATACGCAGTATTTT. Protein sequence: CATSRRMDRPWGTDTQYF.

V and J are TRBV29-1 and TRBJ2-6, with 10 bases fitting TRBD1. Germline values: CDR1 SQVTM, CDR2 ANQGSEA. This CDR3 spans 22 amino acids. Trimming took 3 bases from V and 0 from J; bases not matched to a gene: 20. DNA of the CDR3: TGCAGCGTTGACCACTACGGGACAGGGGCGATAGATTTTAGCTCTGGGGCCAACGTCCTGACTTTC. Translating it yields CSVDHYGTGAIDFSSGANVLTF. Based on the CDR3 plus reference TRBV29-1 and TRBJ2-6, the full variable domain is SAVISQKPSRDICQRGTSLTIQCQVDSQVTMMFWYRQQPGQSLTLIATANQGSEATYESGFVIDKFPISRPNLTFSTLTVSNMSPEDSSIYLCSVDHYGTGAIDFSSGANVLTFGAGSRLTVL.

The rearrangement links TRBV11-2 to TRBJ1-1; possible D gene TRBD1, 6 bases. The V gene lost 4 bases and the J gene lost 1 base, with 10 bases spanning the gap. The germline CDR1 and CDR2 sequences are SGHAT and FQNNGV. This CDR3 is 14 amino acids long. The DNA of the CDR3 is TGTGCCAGCAGCTCACGACAGGCGAACACTGAAGCTTTCTTT. Its protein product is CASSSRQANTEAFF.

The chain is built from TRBV28 and TRBJ2-3, with TRBD2 identical over 8 bases. Germline trimming cut 1 base from V and 1 base from J; bases unmatched to any gene: 4. The CDR3 runs 16 residues. Per germline, CDR1 MDHEN and CDR2 SYDVKM. The CDR3 bases are TGTGCCAGCAGTTTATTTTATAGCGGGGGCACAGATACGCAGTATTTT. It translates to CASSLFYSGGTDTQYF.

This clone appeared a few times. This chain joins TRBV6-5 and TRBJ2-7; TRBD1 matches at 8 bases. The CDR3 spans 14 residues. The J segment lost 6 bases and the V segment lost 6 bases, leaving 10 bases of the junction unmatched. Germline lookup yields CDR1 MNHEY and CDR2 SVGAGI. This CDR3 is CASSPQGARPEQYF. CDR3 DNA: TGTGCCAGCAGCCCCCAGGGGGCGAGACCCGAGCAGTACTTC.

The V call is TRBV7-3, the J call TRBJ2-3; D gene unclear. The length of the CDR3 is 12 residues. V was clipped by 4 bases and J by 7 bases, with 9 bases between them. The germline V gene encodes CDR1 SGHTA and CDR2 FQGTGA. CDR3 residues: CASSSGENTQYF. The CDR3 DNA is TGTGCCAGCAGCTCTGGAGAAAATACGCAGTATTTT.

This chain links TRBV27 with TRBJ2-7, with unresolved D. Trimming removed 8 bases at V and 2 bases at J, with 10 bases between. Germline-derived CDR1 and CDR2 are MNHEY and SMNVEV (reference sequence). This CDR3 comprises 12 residues. CDR3 nucleotides: TGTGCCAGCGGTGCGAGCACCTACGAGCAGTACTTC. Encoded protein: CASGASTYEQYF.

The V and J genes are TRBV7-8 and TRBJ2-1; 7 bases align to TRBD2. The trim removed 2 bases at V and 1 base at J, leaving 5 bases unmatched. There are 16 residues in the CDR3. Germline CDR1 is SGHVS and CDR2 is FQNEAQ. The CDR3 DNA follows: TGTGCCAGCAGCTTAAGGCGGGGGAGGTCCTACAATGAGCAGTTCTTC. Amino acids: CASSLRRGRSYNEQFF.

This chain joins TRBV5-1 and TRBJ2-3, with TRBD2 matching 7 bases. Germline loops: CDR1 SGHRS, CDR2 YFSETQ. The CDR3 loop spans 17 amino acids. Losses at the gene ends were 2 bases for V and 0 bases for J; bases not matched to a gene: 9. For the CDR3, the DNA is TGCGCCAGCAGCTTAGAGCCCGGACTAGGGAGCACAGATACGCAGTATTTT. It is translated as CASSLEPGLGSTDTQYF.

This chain links TRBV29-1 with TRBJ1-2, with TRBD1 as a possible D gene (5 bases). CDR3 size: 13 residues. With 4 bases removed from V and 3 bases from J, the gap between germline ends came to 12 bases. Germline-derived CDR1 and CDR2 are SQVTM and ANQGSEA. In nucleotides, the CDR3 is TGCAGCGTTGGGGTTTGGGGGGACTATGGCTACACCTTC. Protein product: CSVGVWGDYGYTF.

The chain recombines TRBV15 with TRBJ1-1, with D tentatively TRBD1 (6 bases). The CDR3 is made up of 17 amino acids. The V gene's germline CDR1 is LNHNV and CDR2 YYDKDF (reference sequence). Trimming pared 3 bases from V and 0 bases from J, leaving 17 bases between. The DNA of the CDR3 is TGTGCCACCAGCAGTCCTCTCAGGGGCCAACTGAACACTGAAGCTTTCTTT. Residues: CATSSPLRGQLNTEAFF.

This chain joins TRBV19 and TRBJ1-2; 8 nucleotides line up with TRBD1. Per the germline V gene, CDR1 is LNHDA and CDR2 is SQIVND (reference sequence). Trimming removed 3 bases from V and 7 bases from J; junction bases left unmatched: 10. This CDR3 region has 15 residues. The CDR3 loop is CASSIGQGGRGGYTF. The CDR3 region has the DNA TGTGCCAGTAGTATTGGACAGGGCGGCCGGGGTGGCTACACCTTC.

The rearrangement links TRBV7-2 to TRBJ2-1, with D unclear. The V end was cut by 1 base, the J end by 8 bases, with 9 bases between. Germline V gene sequence: CDR1 SGHTA, CDR2 FQGNSA. This CDR3 contains 13 residues. DNA for the CDR3: TGTGCCAGCAGCTTAGAAATTAAATATGAGCAGTTCTTC. It yields the protein CASSLEIKYEQFF.

The chain joins TRBV28 to TRBJ2-1, with 8 bases identical to TRBD1. This CDR3 contains 15 residues. V was pared by 5 bases and J by 2 bases, with 5 bases of the junction left unmatched. The germline V gene encodes CDR1 MDHEN and CDR2 SYDVKM. CDR3 nucleotide sequence: TGTGCCAGCAGTATCCGACAGGGGCCCTACAATGAGCAGTTCTTC. Protein: CASSIRQGPYNEQFF.